This TCR beta chain was recovered during a study of blood T cell repertoires in COVID-19. Study details: Some COVID-19 samples were acute and others convalescent; all came from the United States, Italy and Spain. PBMCs, B-cell-depleted T cells, or T cells were the source of the cDNA or gDNA that made up the material.

Source study methods: Amplified reference gene primers provided the basis for estimating nucleated cell counts. Clones were sequenced by immunoSEQ multiplex PCR, and TCRdb holds only the in-frame ones, with some missing. That table gives V, J and clone size, and the DNA gave D and trimming. The repertoire has about 76,000 clones, 85% of them found once; the top ten carry roughly 9.8%. With 7 bases removed from V and 2 bases from J, the gap between germline ends came to 12 bases. Germline loops: CDR1 MNHEY, CDR2 SVGAGI. CDR3 length: 14 residues. This chain joins TRBV6-5 and TRBJ1-3; maybe TRBD1 (5 bases). The sample comprised peripheral blood. This clonotype was sampled from a man aged 60 to 75 with COVID-19, enrolled during active disease. The CDR3 sequence: CASTDLGAGNTIYF. The CDR3 bases are TGTGCCAGCACCGACCTAGGGGCTGGAAACACCATATATTTT.